Each of the 7 T cell receptor beta chains below was sequenced from the same sample in a study of blood T cell repertoires in COVID-19. Clones were read by immunoSEQ multiplex PCR, and TCRdb kept only the in-frame ones, dropping some. The sample has 250,000 or so clones; 70% to 90% are singletons. The material sequenced was PBMCs or T cells enriched from blood (not recorded which). These receptors were taken from a woman younger than 45 with acute COVID-19.

This clone has a handful of counts. This sequence joins TRBV18 and TRBJ1-5, with D tentatively TRBD1 (6 bases). Trimming cost V 5 bases and J 0 bases, with 17 bases left between them. CDR3 length equals 17 residues. CDR1 and CDR2 (germline): KGHSH, LQKENI. CDR3 sequence reads: CASSEVGQGLSNQPQHF. Here the CDR3 DNA reads TGTGCCAGCTCAGAGGTCGGGCAGGGGCTTAGCAATCAGCCCCAGCATTTT.

V gene TRBV3-1 (or the pseudogene TRBV3-2) combines with J gene TRBJ1-2; TRBD1 matches at 7 bases. Trimming removed 0 bases from V and 0 bases from J; junction bases left unmatched: 4. CDR3 length: 16 amino acids. Germline CDR1 reads LGHDT; CDR2 reads YNNKEL (reference sequence). For the CDR3, the DNA is TGTGCCAGCAGCCAAGAACCCCAGGGGGCTAACTATGGCTACACCTTC. Its translation is CASSQEPQGANYGYTF.

The chain has TRBV28 and TRBJ2-7; 13 bases fit TRBD2. This CDR3 comprises 16 residues. The V gene's germline CDR1 is MDHEN and CDR2 SYDVKM. After removal of 3 bases from V and 0 bases from J, the junction contained 2 bases not matched to a gene. The CDR3 is CASSFTSGRASYEQYF. CDR3 DNA: TGTGCCAGCAGTTTTACTAGCGGGAGGGCCTCCTACGAGCAGTACTTC. Full variable domain (remainder filled in from reference TRBV28 and TRBJ2-7): DVKVTQSSRYLVKRTGEKVFLECVQDMDHENMFWYRQDPGLGLRLIYFSYDVKMKEKGDIPEGYSVSREKKERFSLILESASTNQTSMYLCASSFTSGRASYEQYFGPGTRLTVT.

The genes are TRBV9 and TRBJ1-2; the D gene is possibly TRBD1 (5 bases). This CDR3 region has 15 residues. The germline V and J ends were trimmed by 4 bases and 3 bases, with 16 bases remaining between them. Germline V gives CDR1 SGDLS, CDR2 YYNGEE. The CDR3 bases are TGTGCCAGCAGCCCTCAGACCGGGACTTACTATGGCTACACCTTC. Translated: CASSPQTGTYYGYTF.

As concerns this clone: The identical CDR3 is also encoded by other nucleotide sequences in the sample. The rearrangement links TRBV27 to TRBJ1-1, with 9 nucleotides matching TRBD1. With 6 bases clipped from V and 6 bases from J, the junction kept 11 bases outside the gene matches. From germline, CDR1 is MNHEY and CDR2 SMNVEV (reference sequence). The CDR3 has 15 residues. The CDR3 DNA sequence: TGTGCCAGCAGCCGACAGGGGGGGGTGGGGGCTGAAGCTTTCTTT. It translates to CASSRQGGVGAEAFF.

The chain links TRBV19 to TRBJ1-6; 7 nucleotides match TRBD1. Losses at the gene ends were 8 bases for V and 8 bases for J; bases not matched to a gene: 12. The CDR3 has 15 residues. CDR1 is LNHDA, CDR2 SQIVND, per germline (reference sequence). Written as DNA, the CDR3 is TGTGCCAGTGGGGCGGGAACAGGGGTTTATTCACCCCTCCACTTT. Amino acid sequence: CASGAGTGVYSPLHF.

Regarding this clone: One end of the junction is discordant with germline, which a read error may explain. The V gene is TRBV28, the J gene TRBJ2-1; D is ambiguous. The germline V gene has CDR1 MDHEN and CDR2 SYDVKM. CDR3 length equals 16 residues. In DNA form, the CDR3 reads TGTACCAGCAGTTTTGGCCGCTCGTCTGGTACAATGGAGCAGTTCTTC. It specifies CTSSFGRSSGTMEQFF.